Below are 30 T cell receptor beta chains sequenced from a single sample in a study of metastatic and nonmetastatic thyroid tumors. Until they underwent thyroid surgery, no patient had received any treatment. TCRdb recomputed clones from the PCR reads via MiXCR. The sample records around 45,000 clones, roughly 15% being singletons. Sequencing was carried out using blood. The receptors shown here come from a female donor with papillary thyroid cancer or a benign thyroid nodule (not recorded which). Some clones in this sample may be carry-over from other donors' samples.

A few counts support this clone. A much larger clone lies one base from this, so it may be a read error. The V call is TRBV19, the J call TRBJ1-1, with TRBD1 matching 7 bases. J gave up 6 bases and V 2 bases, and 6 bases lay outside the gene matches. Germline CDR1 LNHDA, CDR2 SQIVND (reference sequence). The length of the CDR3 is 14 residues. The CDR3 protein is CASSIQGGAAEAFF. As DNA, the CDR3 is TGTGCCAGTAGTATACAGGGGGGGGCCGCTGAAGCTTTCTTT.

This clone was recorded many times. This chain links TRBV2 with TRBJ2-3; the match to TRBD1 covers 9 bases. The CDR3 loop spans 15 amino acids. V trimming: 2 bases; J trimming: 3 bases; junction bases outside the gene matches: 3. Per the germline V gene, CDR1 is SNHLY and CDR2 is FYNNEI. The CDR3 bases are TGTGCCAGCAGTGAAACGGACAGGGGAACAGATACGCAGTATTTT. Protein sequence: CASSETDRGTDTQYF.

This clone occurred many times. The CDR3 region is CASSLKPGNEQFF. CDR3 in DNA: TGTGCCAGCAGCTTGAAACCAGGGAATGAGCAGTTCTTC. This chain connects TRBV5-6 to TRBJ2-1, with D perhaps TRBD1 (5 bases). Germline V gene data show CDR1 as SGHDT and CDR2 as YYEEEE. The germline V and J ends were trimmed by 1 base and 7 bases, with 9 bases remaining between them. This CDR3 region has 13 residues.

V gene TRBV19 combines with J gene TRBJ1-2; weak D call: TRBD1 (5 bases). This CDR3 spans 18 amino acids. V was clipped by 0 bases and J by 6 bases, with 23 bases between them. Germline V gene sequence: CDR1 LNHDA, CDR2 SQIVND (reference sequence). In DNA, the CDR3 is TGTGCCAGTAGTATAGATGGTGTAGGGGCCGCTTCCTGGAATGGCTACACCTTC. The encoded protein is CASSIDGVGAASWNGYTF. Together with reference TRBV19 and TRBJ1-2, the CDR3 gives the full variable domain: DGGITQSPKYLFRKEGQNVTLSCEQNLNHDAMYWYRQDPGQGLRLIYYSQIVNDFQKGDIAEGYSVSREKKESFPLTVTSAQKNPTAFYLCASSIDGVGAASWNGYTFGSGTRLTVV.

This clone has ten or more counts. V and J are TRBV7-3 and TRBJ1-1, with D hard to call. V was shortened by 5 bases and J by 1 base, with 11 bases between the two germline ends. The CDR3 extends over 14 amino acids. Germline CDR1 SGHTA, CDR2 FQGTGA. The CDR3 protein is CASSPPRANTEAFF. For the CDR3, the DNA is TGTGCCAGCAGCCCCCCGAGGGCGAACACTGAAGCTTTCTTT.

V gene TRBV6-2 or TRBV6-3 combines with J gene TRBJ1-1; no reliable D call. CDR1 and CDR2 (germline): MNHEY, SVGEGT. The V end lost 6 bases, the J end lost 1 base, and 3 bases lay between the germline ends. The length of the CDR3 is 11 residues. CDR3 coding DNA: TGTGCCAGCAGCCGGAACACTGAAGCTTTCTTT. It specifies CASSRNTEAFF.

Many counts were recorded for this clone. The chain has TRBV12-3 or TRBV12-4 and TRBJ2-1; 8 bases agree with TRBD2. V lost 8 bases to trimming and J lost 7 bases; unmatched junction nucleotides: 10. The CDR3 loop spans 14 amino acids. The CDR3 here is CASRSGSRSNEQFF. Here the CDR3 DNA reads TGTGCCAGCCGGAGCGGGAGTAGGAGTAATGAGCAGTTCTTC.

This clone was seen a few times. The chain links TRBV28 to TRBJ1-1; perhaps TRBD1 as D (5 bases). The length of the CDR3 is 15 residues. Between the trimmed V and J ends, which lost 8 bases and 0 bases, there was a span of 16 bases. Germline V gives CDR1 MDHEN, CDR2 SYDVKM. This CDR3 reads CASRTGGNMNTEAFF. CDR3 nucleotides: TGTGCCAGCCGAACGGGGGGGAACATGAACACTGAAGCTTTCTTT.

This clone appeared a few times. This chain uses TRBV6-1 with TRBJ2-1; a possible D gene is TRBD2 (6 bases). Deletions cut 6 bases from V and 5 bases from J, with 20 bases between. The CDR3 runs to 16 residues. Germline assignment: CDR1 MNHNS and CDR2 SASEGT. The CDR3 protein is CASRTRLIGEDNEQFF. The CDR3 nucleotides read TGTGCCAGCAGGACCCGGTTGATAGGGGAGGACAATGAGCAGTTCTTC.

This clone was detected ten times or more. J is TRBJ2-1 and V is TRBV3-1, with 7 bases fitting TRBD1. The CDR3 loop spans 12 amino acids. Germline loops: CDR1 LGHDT, CDR2 YNNKEL (reference sequence). Trimming took 1 base from V and 12 from J; bases not matched to a gene: 3. DNA of the CDR3: TGTGCCAGCAGCCAAGCAGGGGGAGTGCAGTTCTTC. Encoded protein: CASSQAGGVQFF.

The table lists this clone with many counts. The rearrangement links TRBV12-3 or TRBV12-4 to TRBJ1-2; TRBD1 agrees at 7 bases. The CDR3 contains 12 residues. Trimming cost V 5 bases and J 3 bases; bases outside gene matches: 0. Written as DNA, the CDR3 is TGTGCCAGCAGTCAGGGGGACTATGGCTACACCTTC. Its protein is CASSQGDYGYTF.

This clone has ten or more counts. The chain uses TRBV27 and TRBJ2-1; 10 bases align to TRBD2. The CDR3 spans 16 residues. The J segment lost 0 bases and the V segment lost 4 bases, leaving 3 bases of the junction unmatched. Germline values: CDR1 MNHEY, CDR2 SMNVEV (reference sequence). The chain's CDR3 is CASSSVAGGSYNEQFF. The CDR3 DNA reads TGTGCCAGCAGTTCGGTAGCGGGAGGCTCCTACAATGAGCAGTTCTTC.

This clone appeared a few times. The gene calls are TRBV6-1 and TRBJ1-1; D is unresolved. The V end was cut by 4 bases, the J end by 7 bases, with 7 bases between. The CDR3 runs 11 residues. CDR1 and CDR2 (germline): MNHNS, SASEGT. The CDR3 loop is CASSVGVEAFF. The CDR3 DNA is TGTGCCAGCAGTGTGGGCGTTGAAGCTTTCTTT.

This clone was detected ten times or more. The V gene is TRBV27, the J gene TRBJ1-1; no clear D. The CDR3 contains 14 residues. Germline V CDR1 and CDR2: MNHEY, SMNVEV (reference sequence). The V gene lost 3 bases and the J gene lost 0 bases, with 8 bases spanning the gap. The CDR3 DNA follows: TGTGCCAGCAGTTTCAAGGGAATGAACACTGAAGCTTTCTTT. Translation: CASSFKGMNTEAFF.

This clone has a count of ten or more. V is TRBV5-1 and J is TRBJ1-2, with D perhaps matching TRBD1 (5 bases). The CDR3 is made up of 15 amino acids. V lost 3 bases and J lost 2, with 14 bases in between. CDR1 is SGHRS, CDR2 YFSETQ, per germline. CDR3 loop: CASSWRGRRNYGYTF. The CDR3 DNA follows: TGCGCCAGCAGCTGGCGGGGACGGAGAAACTATGGCTACACCTTC.

This clone was seen ten or more times. The V call is TRBV2, the J call TRBJ1-5, with unresolved D. V was clipped by 11 bases and J by 2 bases, with 13 bases between them. The CDR3 runs 13 residues. Germline loops: CDR1 SNHLY, CDR2 FYNNEI. Here the CDR3 DNA reads TGTGCCGTTCAAGGGATGGGCAATCAGCCCCAGCATTTT. This gives the protein CAVQGMGNQPQHF. Full variable domain (remainder filled in from reference TRBV2 and TRBJ1-5): EPEVTQTPSHQVTQMGQEVILRCVPISNHLYFYWYRQILGQKVEFLVSFYNNEISEKSEIFDDQFSVERPDGSNFTLKIRSTKLEDSAMYFCAVQGMGNQPQHFGDGTRLSIL.

This clone has a count of ten or more. The J gene is TRBJ2-1, the V gene TRBV25-1; 8 positions match TRBD2. Germline V gives CDR1 MGHDK, CDR2 SYGVNS. With 1 base clipped from V and 6 bases from J, the junction kept 5 bases outside the gene matches. CDR3 length: 15 amino acids. The CDR3 coding sequence is TGTGCCAGCAGTGAATCAGCGGGAGCGCTCAATGAGCAGTTCTTC. Protein: CASSESAGALNEQFF.

This clone has ten or more counts. The V call is TRBV5-4, the J call TRBJ2-7; 14 nucleotides agree with TRBD2. The CDR3 runs 16 residues. V gave up 4 bases and J gave up 2 bases; unmatched junction bases: 5. Germline V lookup: CDR1 SGHNT, CDR2 YYREEE (reference sequence). CDR3 DNA sequence: TGTGCCAGCAGCGTAAGGACTAGCGGGAGGCCCTACGAGCAGTACTTC. Encoded protein: CASSVRTSGRPYEQYF.

The genes are TRBV19 and TRBJ2-3; TRBD1 aligns across 8 bases. The germline V gene encodes CDR1 LNHDA and CDR2 SQIVND (reference sequence). Trimming at V came to 5 bases and at J to 8 bases, leaving 15 bases not matched to a gene. The CDR3 is 16 amino acids. CDR3 amino acids: CASSGTRTGLGLTQYF. CDR3 sequence (DNA): TGTGCCAGTAGTGGGACCCGGACAGGGTTGGGACTTACGCAGTATTTT.

This clone showed up just a few times. The J gene is TRBJ2-7, the V gene TRBV6-1; no reliable D call. Per germline, CDR1 MNHNS and CDR2 SASEGT. This CDR3 has 16 amino acids. The germline V and J ends were trimmed by 5 bases and 2 bases, with 19 bases remaining between them. DNA for the CDR3: TGTGCCAGCAGTCCCTTGACCGGGCCCCGGGCCTACGAGCAGTACTTC. Protein product: CASSPLTGPRAYEQYF.

This clone was found many times. This chain links TRBV19 with TRBJ1-1; tentatively, D is TRBD1 (5 bases). V dropped 5 bases and J dropped 1 base, with 8 bases sitting between them. Germline CDR1 LNHDA, CDR2 SQIVND (reference sequence). This CDR3 contains 13 residues. CDR3 sequence: CASSDSTNTEAFF. CDR3 DNA sequence: TGTGCCAGTAGTGACAGTACGAACACTGAAGCTTTCTTT. The variable domain in full, with the rest retrieved from reference TRBV19 and TRBJ1-1, is DGGITQSPKYLFRKEGQNVTLSCEQNLNHDAMYWYRQDPGQGLRLIYYSQIVNDFQKGDIAEGYSVSREKKESFPLTVTSAQKNPTAFYLCASSDSTNTEAFFGQGTRLTVV.

In its sample, this clone was seen many times. The chain recombines TRBV5-1 with TRBJ2-1; no clear D. V dropped 0 bases and J dropped 7 bases, with 5 bases sitting between them. The CDR3 consists of 12 residues. Germline CDR1 is SGHRS and CDR2 is YFSETQ. The CDR3 protein is CASSLVRNEQFF. The CDR3 coding sequence is TGCGCCAGCAGCTTGGTGCGGAATGAGCAGTTCTTC.

This clone was observed many times. The V call is TRBV20-1, the J call TRBJ1-4; D unclear. The CDR3 has 14 amino acids. V shed 4 bases and J shed 4 bases, with 13 bases lying between them. Germline V gives CDR1 DFQATT, CDR2 SNEGSKA (reference sequence). The CDR3 is CSATWTGSNEKLFF. CDR3 in DNA: TGCAGTGCTACGTGGACGGGCAGTAATGAAAAACTGTTTTTT.

V gene TRBV5-1 combines with J gene TRBJ2-2, with D possibly TRBD1 on 5 matching bases. Germline lookup yields CDR1 SGHRS and CDR2 YFSETQ. The V end lost 2 bases, the J end lost 2 bases, and 10 bases lay between the germline ends. The length of the CDR3 is 15 residues. The CDR3 nucleotides read TGCGCCAGCAGCTTTTTGCAGGGTAACACCGGGGAGCTGTTTTTT. Protein product: CASSFLQGNTGELFF.

This clone appeared a few times. For the CDR3, the DNA is TGTGCCAGCAGCCACAGACAGGGGGTAGGGAACACTGAAGCTTTCTTT. It yields the protein CASSHRQGVGNTEAFF. The gene calls are TRBV12-3 or TRBV12-4 and TRBJ1-1, with 9 bases that match TRBD1. The CDR3 covers 16 residues. Germline trimming cut 6 bases from V and 1 base from J; bases unmatched to any gene: 9.

At least ten counts were recorded for this clone. This chain's CDR3 is CASSITASGPHQETQYF. The CDR3 DNA sequence: TGTGCCAGTAGTATCACGGCTAGCGGGCCTCATCAAGAGACCCAGTACTTC. V and J are TRBV19 and TRBJ2-5; TRBD2 agrees at 8 bases. V dropped 3 bases and J dropped 2; count of bases not matched to a gene: 11. The CDR3 totals 17 residues. CDR1 LNHDA and CDR2 SQIVND come from the germline V gene (reference sequence).

This chain uses TRBV18 with TRBJ1-5; D remains ambiguous. The germline gives CDR1 KGHSH, CDR2 LQKENI. The length of the CDR3 is 14 residues. Trimming stripped 6 bases from V and 3 bases from J, with 12 bases between. The CDR3 here is CASSSGRDNQPQHF. As DNA, the CDR3 is TGTGCCAGCTCGTCAGGACGGGACAATCAGCCCCAGCATTTT.

This CDR3 is CSAFGLALVYEQYF. The CDR3 DNA is TGCAGTGCTTTCGGACTAGCGTTGGTCTACGAGCAGTACTTC. V is TRBV20-1 and J is TRBJ2-7; TRBD2 aligns across 9 bases. Germline trimming cut 5 bases from V and 3 bases from J; bases unmatched to any gene: 8. Germline CDR1 reads DFQATT; CDR2 reads SNEGSKA (reference sequence). This CDR3 contains 14 residues.

This clone was seen many times. This sequence joins TRBV5-1 and TRBJ2-6; D uncertain. Germline V gives CDR1 SGHRS, CDR2 YFSETQ. This CDR3 spans 15 amino acids. V was pared by 1 base and J by 0 bases, with 5 bases between. DNA for the CDR3: TGCGCCAGCAGCTTGAGTGGCTCTGGGGCCAACGTCCTGACTTTC. Protein sequence: CASSLSGSGANVLTF.

Many counts were recorded for this clone. The J gene is TRBJ1-1, the V gene TRBV11-2; D uncertain. Per the germline V gene, CDR1 is SGHAT and CDR2 is FQNNGV. CDR3 length: 15 amino acids. The V and J ends lost 3 bases and 4 bases respectively, with 15 bases between them. CDR3 protein: CASSLDPKVGTEAFF. DNA for the CDR3: TGTGCCAGCAGCTTGGATCCCAAGGTAGGCACTGAAGCTTTCTTT.